There are a few counts of the clone carrying this T cell receptor beta chain. These data originate in a study of blood T cell repertoires in COVID-19. The V segment lost 2 bases and the J segment 8 bases; nucleotides outside the gene matches: 5. CDR1 MNHEY and CDR2 SVGAGI come from the germline V gene. The CDR3 totals 15 residues. In the study's own analysis: Estimation of nucleated cell counts relied on the amplification of reference gene primers. Measured with immunoSEQ multiplex PCR; TCRdb has only the in-frame clones, and not every one. Clone size and the V and J calls come from that table; the DNA yielded D and trimming. The sample comprises some 130,000 clones, 84% of which are singletons, and approximately 12% rests with the top ten.

Specimen: peripheral blood. The chain is built from TRBV6-5 and TRBJ1-6; 8 bases map to TRBD1. The receptor's source is a woman in her twenties or thirties who had recovered from COVID-19. CDR3 loop: CASSYEGQDDSPLHF. The DNA for the CDR3 is TGTGCCAGCAGTTACGAGGGACAGGACGATTCACCCCTCCACTTT.